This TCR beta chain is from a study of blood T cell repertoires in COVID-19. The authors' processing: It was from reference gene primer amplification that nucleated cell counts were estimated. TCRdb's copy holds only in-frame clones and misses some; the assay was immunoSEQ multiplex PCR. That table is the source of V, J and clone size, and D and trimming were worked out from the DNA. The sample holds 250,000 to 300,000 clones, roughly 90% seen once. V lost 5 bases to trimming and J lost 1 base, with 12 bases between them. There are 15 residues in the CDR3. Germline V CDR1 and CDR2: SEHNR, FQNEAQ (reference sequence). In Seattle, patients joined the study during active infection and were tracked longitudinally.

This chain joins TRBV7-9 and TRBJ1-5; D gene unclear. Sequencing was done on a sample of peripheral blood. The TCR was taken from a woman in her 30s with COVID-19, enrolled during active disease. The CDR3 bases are TGTGCCAGCAGCCCACCGGGAGCCAGCAATCAGCCCCAGCATTTT. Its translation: CASSPPGASNQPQHF.